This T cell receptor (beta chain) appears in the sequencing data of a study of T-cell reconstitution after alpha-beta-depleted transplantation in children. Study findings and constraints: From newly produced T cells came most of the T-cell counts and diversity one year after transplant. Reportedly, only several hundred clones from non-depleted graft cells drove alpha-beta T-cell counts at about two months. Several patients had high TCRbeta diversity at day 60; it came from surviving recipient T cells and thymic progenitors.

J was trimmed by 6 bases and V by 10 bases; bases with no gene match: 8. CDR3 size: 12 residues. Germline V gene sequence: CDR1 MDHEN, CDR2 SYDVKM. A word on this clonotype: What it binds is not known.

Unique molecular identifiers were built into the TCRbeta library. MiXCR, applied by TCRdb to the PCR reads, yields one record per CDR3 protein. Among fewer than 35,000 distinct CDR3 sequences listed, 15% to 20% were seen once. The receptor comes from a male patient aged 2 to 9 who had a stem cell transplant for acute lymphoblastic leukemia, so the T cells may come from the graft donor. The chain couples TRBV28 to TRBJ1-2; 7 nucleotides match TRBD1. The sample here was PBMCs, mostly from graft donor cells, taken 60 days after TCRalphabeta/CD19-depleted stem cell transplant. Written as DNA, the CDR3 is TGTGCCACCCAAGACAGGGTGAATGGCTACACCTTC. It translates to CATQDRVNGYTF.